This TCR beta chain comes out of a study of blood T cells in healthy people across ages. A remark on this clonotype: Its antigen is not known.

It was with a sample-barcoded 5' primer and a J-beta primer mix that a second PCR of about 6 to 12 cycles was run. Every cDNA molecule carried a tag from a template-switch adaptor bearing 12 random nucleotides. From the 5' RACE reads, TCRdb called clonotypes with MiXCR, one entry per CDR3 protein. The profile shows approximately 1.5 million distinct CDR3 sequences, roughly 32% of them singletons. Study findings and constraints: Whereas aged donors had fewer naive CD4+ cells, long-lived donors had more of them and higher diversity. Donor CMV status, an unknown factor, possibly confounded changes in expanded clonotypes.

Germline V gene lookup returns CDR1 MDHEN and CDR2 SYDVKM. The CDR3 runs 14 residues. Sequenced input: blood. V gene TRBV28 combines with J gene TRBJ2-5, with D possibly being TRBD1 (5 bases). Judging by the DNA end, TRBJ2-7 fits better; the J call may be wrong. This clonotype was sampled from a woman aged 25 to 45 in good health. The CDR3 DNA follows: TGTGCCAGCACCCAGGGATGGGGATCCTACGAGCAGTACTTC. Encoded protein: CASTQGWGSYEQYF.